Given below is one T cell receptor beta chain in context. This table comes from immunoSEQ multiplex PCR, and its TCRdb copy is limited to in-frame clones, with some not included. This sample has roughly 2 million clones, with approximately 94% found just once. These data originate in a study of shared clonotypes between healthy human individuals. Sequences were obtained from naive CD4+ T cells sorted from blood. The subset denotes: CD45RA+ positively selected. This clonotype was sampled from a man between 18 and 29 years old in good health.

In DNA, the CDR3 is TGTGCCAGCAGCACACCGACAGGAGGCACAGATACGCAGTATTTT. Translation gives CASSTPTGGTDTQYF. The chain is built from TRBV7-2 and TRBJ2-3; D might be TRBD1 (6 bases). The CDR3 has 15 amino acids. Germline V gene sequence: CDR1 SGHTA, CDR2 FQGNSA. The V gene lost 5 bases and the J gene lost 1 base, with 13 bases spanning the gap.